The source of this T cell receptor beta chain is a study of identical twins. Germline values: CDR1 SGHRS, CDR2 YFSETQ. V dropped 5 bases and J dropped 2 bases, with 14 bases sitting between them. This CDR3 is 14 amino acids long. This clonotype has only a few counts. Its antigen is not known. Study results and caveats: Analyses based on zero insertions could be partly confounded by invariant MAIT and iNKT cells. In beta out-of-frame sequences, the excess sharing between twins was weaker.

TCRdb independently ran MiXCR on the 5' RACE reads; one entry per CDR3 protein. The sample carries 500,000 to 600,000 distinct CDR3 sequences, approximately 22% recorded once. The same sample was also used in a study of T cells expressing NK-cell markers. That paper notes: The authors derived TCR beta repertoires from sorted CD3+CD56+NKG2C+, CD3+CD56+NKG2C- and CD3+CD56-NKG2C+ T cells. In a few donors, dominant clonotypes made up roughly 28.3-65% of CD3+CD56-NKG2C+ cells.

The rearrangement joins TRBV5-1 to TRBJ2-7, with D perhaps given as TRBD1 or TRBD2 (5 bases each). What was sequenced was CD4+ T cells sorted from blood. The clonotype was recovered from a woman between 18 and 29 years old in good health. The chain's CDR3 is CASRGEQRTYEQYF. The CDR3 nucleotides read TGCGCCAGCAGAGGGGAGCAGCGGACCTACGAGCAGTACTTC. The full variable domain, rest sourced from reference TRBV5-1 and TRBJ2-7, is KAGVTQTPRYLIKTRGQQVTLSCSPISGHRSVSWYQQTPGQGLQFLFEYFSETQRNKGNFPGRFSGRQFSNSRSEMNVSTLELGDSALYLCASRGEQRTYEQYFGPGTRLTVT.